This TCR beta chain is from a study of T cell repertoires in cytomegalovirus infection (dated by TCRdb to between 2017 and 2020). Broadly, across the study: Donor HLA type was relevant to the analysis, as public TCR beta signatures indicated carriage of CMV infection together with the matching HLA type. Findings and caveats that apply to the study as a whole: The ex vivo response was dominated by HLA-C-restricted CMV-specific TCR beta clonotypes, which also provided the single most frequent clonotype in two of eight donors. In both this cohort and an independent roughly 330-donor cohort, the cumulative frequency of public TCR beta family members distinguished carriers of CMV infection plus the relevant HLA type.

According to the germline V gene, CDR1 reads MDHEN and CDR2 reads SYDVKM. Its CDR3 holds 13 amino acids, cysteine through phenylalanine. The read is trimmed to its CDR3 DNA, 39 bases read in frame from base 1. The V and J ends are trimmed by 4 bases and 4 bases, leaving 11 bases between them. This clonotype has a single count. Its antigen has not been determined. Base qualities are not provided; no much larger clone lies one nucleotide away. A single read offers scant evidence. The sequencer was an Illumina HiSeq 1500. TCRdb applied fastp at Q25 and MiXCR to the public reads, then kept only in-frame beta chains. Rows with a matching CDR3 protein are joined into one entry that keeps the most common DNA and genes. In this sample the table shows about 450,000 distinct CDR3 sequences, around 32% of which occur a single time. Roughly 13% of the sample comes from the top ten.

The chain is made from TRBV28 and TRBJ2-7, with no D gene named confidently. The origin of this receptor is a human donor in good health (CMV status not recorded). Some clones in this sample may be carry-over from other donors' samples. Input material: PBMCs. The CDR3 amino acid sequence is: CASSSSGPYEQYF. At the DNA level, the sequence is TGTGCCAGCAGTTCCTCCGGCCCTTACGAGCAGTACTTC.